The clone carrying this T cell receptor (beta chain) has more than one count but fewer than ten. This entry belongs to a study of cytomegalovirus exposure and HLA in healthy donors. The PCR ran on 60 Vbeta and 13 Jbeta primers. Profiled with immunoSEQ multiplex PCR; TCRdb holds only in-frame clones, not every one. The sample gives 180,000 or so clones, roughly 88% of which show up once; approximately 8.5% is in the top ten. Sequenced: PBMCs. This receptor was identified in a man between 18 and 29 years old in good health and CMV-seropositive.

CDR3 loop: CASTYLDTEAFF. The CDR3 DNA reads as TGTGCCAGCACCTACTTGGACACTGAAGCTTTCTTT. V usage is TRBV5-6 and J usage is TRBJ1-1; D remains unclear. CDR1 is SGHDT, CDR2 YYEEEE, per germline. The V and J ends lost 6 bases and 3 bases respectively, with 9 bases between them. This CDR3 is 12 amino acids long.